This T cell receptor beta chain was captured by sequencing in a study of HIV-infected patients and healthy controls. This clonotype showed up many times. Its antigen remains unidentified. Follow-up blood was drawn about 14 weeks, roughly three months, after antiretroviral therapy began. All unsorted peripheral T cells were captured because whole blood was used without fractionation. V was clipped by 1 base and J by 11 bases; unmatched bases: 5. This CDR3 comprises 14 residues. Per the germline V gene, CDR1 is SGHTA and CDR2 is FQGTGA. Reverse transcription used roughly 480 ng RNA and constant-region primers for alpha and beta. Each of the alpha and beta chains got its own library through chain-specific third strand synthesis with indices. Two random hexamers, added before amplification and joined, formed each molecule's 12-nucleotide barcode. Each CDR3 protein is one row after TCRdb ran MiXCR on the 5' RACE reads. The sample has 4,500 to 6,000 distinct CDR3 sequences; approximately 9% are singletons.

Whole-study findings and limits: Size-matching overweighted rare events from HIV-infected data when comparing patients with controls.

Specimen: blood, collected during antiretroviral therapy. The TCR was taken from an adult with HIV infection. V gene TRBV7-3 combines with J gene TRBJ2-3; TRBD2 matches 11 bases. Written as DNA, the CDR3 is TGTGCCAGCAGCTTAAGGCTAGCGGGAGGCCTGCAGTATTTT. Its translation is CASSLRLAGGLQYF.